In its sample, the clone carrying this TCR beta chain was seen once. CDR1 ENHRY and CDR2 SYGVKD come from the germline V gene. This CDR3 comprises 15 residues. Trimming shortened V by 4 bases and J by 0 bases, and 12 bases separated the two germline ends. In the authors' workflow: It was from reference gene primer amplification that nucleated cell counts were estimated. Sequencing was performed with immunoSEQ multiplex PCR; in TCRdb, only in-frame clones are kept and a portion is missing. From that table come the V and J calls and clone size; the DNA was used to work out D and trimming. The sample includes a few hundred thousand clones, less than 90% of them seen just once. This record comes from a study of blood T cell repertoires in COVID-19.

This chain connects TRBV10-3 to TRBJ1-1; possibly TRBD1 for D (5 bases). Sequenced sample: peripheral blood. The clonotype originates from a woman in her seventies with COVID-19, enrolled during active disease. The CDR3 DNA sequence: TGTGCCATCAGTGGGGGCAGATACATGAACACTGAAGCTTTCTTT. It encodes CAISGGRYMNTEAFF.